Below are 14 T cell receptor beta chains sequenced from a single sample in a study of blood T cell repertoires in COVID-19 (dated by TCRdb to 2018 to 2020). To prepare the library, the immunoSEQ multiplex PCR assay was applied. As stored in TCRdb, this immuneACCESS dataset retains in-frame rearrangements with V and J assigned. A fraction of the clones does not appear; measured against another copy, unresolved V genes explain less than half of the discrepancy, and the remainder lacks a known reason. The sample profile shows tens of thousands of clones; roughly 80% of them were found once. Around 4.1% of the sample is held by the ten biggest clonotypes. The sequencing sample was made of peripheral blood. All receptors derive from a woman aged 55-69 years with acute or convalescent COVID-19.

This clone was observed a few times. The junction shows a germline mismatch at one end, possibly a read error. V is TRBV6-1 and J is TRBJ1-2, with 10 positions matching TRBD1. From germline, CDR1 is MNHNS and CDR2 SASEGT. The CDR3 extends over 15 amino acids. For the CDR3, the DNA is TGTGCCAGCAGGGAAGGAGGGACAGGGGTTAATGGCTACACCTTC. It translates to CASREGGTGVNGYTF.

The chain is built from TRBV10-3 and TRBJ1-2; D uncertain. The CDR3 runs to 17 residues. Trimming removed 4 bases from V and 2 bases from J, with 20 bases in between. Germline V gene sequence: CDR1 ENHRY, CDR2 SYGVKD. The CDR3 DNA reads TGTGCCATCAGTGGTTCCAGAGTAGAGGGTAGGAACTATGGCTACACCTTC. Protein sequence: CAISGSRVEGRNYGYTF.

The rearrangement links TRBV7-9 to TRBJ1-3; weak D call: TRBD1 (5 bases). The CDR3 consists of 17 residues. The ends were cut back, 1 base at V and 2 bases at J, with 15 bases in the middle. Germline assignment: CDR1 SEHNR and CDR2 FQNEAQ (reference sequence). For the CDR3, the DNA is TGTGCCAGCAGCTTAGGCCCTTTCAGGGATCCTGGAAACACCATATATTTT. It encodes CASSLGPFRDPGNTIYF.

The gene calls are TRBV6-5 and TRBJ1-3; 9 bases fit TRBD1. This CDR3 is 14 amino acids long. Trimming removed 6 bases from V and 3 bases from J; junction bases left unmatched: 3. Germline V gives CDR1 MNHEY, CDR2 SVGAGI. CDR3 sequence: CASSGTGYGNTIYF. The CDR3 region has the DNA TGTGCCAGCAGCGGGACAGGGTATGGAAACACCATATATTTT.

V gene TRBV11-2 combines with J gene TRBJ2-2; no reliable D call. The CDR3 covers 13 residues. Germline assignment: CDR1 SGHAT and CDR2 FQNNGV. Trimming stripped 2 bases from V and 6 bases from J, with 7 bases between. CDR3 sequence: CASSLIWPGELFF. Written as DNA, the CDR3 is TGTGCCAGCAGCTTAATCTGGCCCGGGGAGCTGTTTTTT.

The CDR3 sequence is CASSLRTGKETQYF. For the CDR3, the DNA is TGCGCCAGCAGTCTCAGGACAGGGAAAGAGACCCAGTACTTC. V is TRBV23-1 and J is TRBJ2-5, with 8 bases identical to TRBD1. TRBV23-1 is noted as an ORF with a role that remains uncertain. V was pared by 4 bases and J by 3 bases, with 4 bases of the junction left unmatched. There are 14 residues in the CDR3.

The rearrangement uses TRBV18 and TRBJ1-5, with D possibly TRBD1 on 5 matching bases. Trimming left V 3 bases short and J 3 bases short, with 9 bases between. Germline lookup yields CDR1 KGHSH and CDR2 LQKENI. The CDR3 is 14 amino acids. This CDR3 is CASSPGGNNQPQHF. CDR3 sequence (DNA): TGTGCCAGCTCACCTGGGGGGAACAATCAGCCCCAGCATTTT.

The chain links TRBV19 to TRBJ2-2, with TRBD1 matching over 8 bases. CDR3 size: 17 residues. Germline V gene data show CDR1 as LNHDA and CDR2 as SQIVND (reference sequence). The trim removed 5 bases at V and 8 bases at J, leaving 16 bases unmatched. The CDR3 coding sequence is TGTGCCAGTAGTTTTATTAAAAAACAGGGGGTTACGGGGGAGCTGTTTTTT. Protein sequence: CASSFIKKQGVTGELFF.

The genes are TRBV29-1 and TRBJ2-6, with TRBD1 identical over 8 bases. CDR1 and CDR2 from the germline V gene are SQVTM and ANQGSEA. J lost 4 bases, V lost 2 bases, and 10 bases had no gene match. This CDR3 has 17 amino acids. The CDR3 protein is CSVEKAQGATGANVLTF. CDR3 DNA sequence: TGCAGCGTTGAAAAGGCTCAGGGGGCAACAGGGGCCAACGTCCTGACTTTC.

The CDR3 nucleotides read TGTGCCAGCAGCCAAGGAACTGGGACAGGTACAGATACGCAGTATTTT. It codes for CASSQGTGTGTDTQYF. The chain uses TRBV4-2 and TRBJ2-3; 8 bases line up with TRBD1. The V gene's germline CDR1 is LGHNA and CDR2 YNFKEQ. The CDR3 is 16 residues long. The V and J ends lost 1 base and 3 bases, in that order; junction bases with no gene match: 6.

This chain uses TRBV18 with TRBJ1-3; D call uncertain. CDR1 and CDR2 from the germline V gene are KGHSH and LQKENI. The germline V and J ends were trimmed by 1 base and 0 bases, with 10 bases remaining between them. The CDR3 loop spans 16 amino acids. The CDR3 coding sequence is TGTGCCAGCTCACCACGGGTAGCGGTCTCTGGAAACACCATATATTTT. The encoded protein is CASSPRVAVSGNTIYF. The full variable domain, completed using reference TRBV18 and TRBJ1-3, is NAGVMQNPRHLVRRRGQEARLRCSPMKGHSHVYWYRQLPEEGLKFMVYLQKENIIDESGMPKERFSAEFPKEGPSILRIQQVVRGDSAAYFCASSPRVAVSGNTIYFGEGSWLTVV.

This chain uses TRBV11-2 with TRBJ1-2; no clear D. Trimming left V 0 bases short and J 8 bases short, with 13 bases between. Germline V lookup: CDR1 SGHAT, CDR2 FQNNGV. CDR3 length: 14 residues. CDR3 region: CASSLENSGWGYTF. Here the CDR3 DNA reads TGTGCCAGCAGCTTAGAGAACTCAGGTTGGGGCTACACCTTC.

The CDR3 DNA follows: TGCGCCAGCAGACTGAGGACTAGCGGAGGTTCAGGGGAGACCCAGTACTTC. Translated, it gives CASRLRTSGGSGETQYF. The chain employs TRBV5-1 and TRBJ2-5; 10 bases fit TRBD2. CDR1 SGHRS and CDR2 YFSETQ come from the germline V gene. The CDR3 runs to 17 residues. The J segment lost 5 bases and the V segment lost 5 bases, leaving 15 bases of the junction unmatched.

The CDR3 loop reads CASSPLLAGGPGELFF. CDR3 bases: TGTGCCAGCAGCCCCTTACTAGCGGGGGGGCCCGGGGAGCTGTTTTTT. This chain connects TRBV11-2 to TRBJ2-2; 13 bases agree with TRBD2. CDR1 SGHAT and CDR2 FQNNGV come from the germline V gene. CDR3 length equals 16 residues. The trim removed 5 bases at V and 6 bases at J, leaving 6 bases unmatched.